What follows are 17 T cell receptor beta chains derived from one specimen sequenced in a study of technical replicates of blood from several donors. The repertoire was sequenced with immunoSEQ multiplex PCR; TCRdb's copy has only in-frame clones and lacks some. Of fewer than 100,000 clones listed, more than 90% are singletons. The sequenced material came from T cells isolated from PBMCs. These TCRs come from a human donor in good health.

CDR3 in amino acids: CASSLVGGDEQYF. As DNA, the CDR3 is TGTGCCAGCAGCTTAGTAGGCGGGGACGAGCAGTACTTC. The chain carries TRBV7-9 and TRBJ2-7; D might be TRBD2 (6 bases). Germline CDR1 and CDR2: SEHNR and FQNEAQ (reference sequence). This CDR3 is built from 13 residues. V was trimmed by 1 base and J by 5 bases, leaving 9 bases between them.

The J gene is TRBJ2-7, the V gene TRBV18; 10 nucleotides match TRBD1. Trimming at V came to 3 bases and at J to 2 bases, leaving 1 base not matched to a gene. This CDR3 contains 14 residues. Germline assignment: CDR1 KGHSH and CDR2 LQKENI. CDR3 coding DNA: TGTGCCAGCTCACCGGGACAGGGGACCTACGAGCAGTACTTC. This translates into CASSPGQGTYEQYF.

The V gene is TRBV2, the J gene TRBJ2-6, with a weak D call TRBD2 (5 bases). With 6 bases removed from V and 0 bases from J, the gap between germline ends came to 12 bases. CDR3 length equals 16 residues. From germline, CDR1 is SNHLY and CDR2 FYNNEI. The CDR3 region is CASSREGISGANVLTF. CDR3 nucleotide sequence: TGTGCCAGCAGCCGGGAAGGGATCTCTGGGGCCAACGTCCTGACTTTC.

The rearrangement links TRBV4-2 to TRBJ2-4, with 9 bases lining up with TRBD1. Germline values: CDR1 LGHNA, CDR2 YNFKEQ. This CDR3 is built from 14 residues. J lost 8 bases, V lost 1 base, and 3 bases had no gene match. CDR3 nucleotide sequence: TGTGCCAGCAGCCAAGGGACAGGGGAGGACATTCAGTACTTC. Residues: CASSQGTGEDIQYF.

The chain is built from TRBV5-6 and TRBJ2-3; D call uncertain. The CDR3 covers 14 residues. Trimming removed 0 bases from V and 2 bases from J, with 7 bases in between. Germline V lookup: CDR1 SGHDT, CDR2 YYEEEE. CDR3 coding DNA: TGTGCCAGCAGCTTGGGTGCGCACACAGATACGCAGTATTTT. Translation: CASSLGAHTDTQYF.

DNA for the CDR3: TGTGCCACCAGCTTTAAAGTATCAACACTAAGCTCCTACAATGAGCAGTTCTTC. It specifies CATSFKVSTLSSYNEQFF. This rearrangement joins TRBV15 to TRBJ2-1; no clear D gene. Trimming cost V 5 bases and J 0 bases, with 20 bases left between them. The CDR3 spans 18 residues. Germline-derived CDR1 and CDR2 are LNHNV and YYDKDF (reference sequence).

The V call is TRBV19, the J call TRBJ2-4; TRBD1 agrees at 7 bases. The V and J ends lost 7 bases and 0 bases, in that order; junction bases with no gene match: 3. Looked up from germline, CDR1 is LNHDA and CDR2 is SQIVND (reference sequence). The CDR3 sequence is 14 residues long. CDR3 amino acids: CASMDRLAKNIQYF. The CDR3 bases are TGTGCCAGTATGGACAGGCTAGCCAAAAACATTCAGTACTTC.

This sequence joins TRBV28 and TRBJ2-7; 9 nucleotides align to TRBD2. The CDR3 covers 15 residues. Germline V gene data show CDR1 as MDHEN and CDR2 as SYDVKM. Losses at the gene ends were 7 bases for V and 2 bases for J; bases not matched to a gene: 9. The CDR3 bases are TGTGCCAGCAATTACAGGGGACTAGCCACCTACGAGCAGTACTTC. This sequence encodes CASNYRGLATYEQYF.

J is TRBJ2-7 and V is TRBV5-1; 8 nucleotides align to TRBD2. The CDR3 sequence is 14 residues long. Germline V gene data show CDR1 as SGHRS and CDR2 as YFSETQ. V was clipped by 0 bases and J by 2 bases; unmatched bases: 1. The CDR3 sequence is CASSLGLATYEQYF. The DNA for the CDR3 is TGCGCCAGCAGCTTGGGACTAGCGACCTACGAGCAGTACTTC.

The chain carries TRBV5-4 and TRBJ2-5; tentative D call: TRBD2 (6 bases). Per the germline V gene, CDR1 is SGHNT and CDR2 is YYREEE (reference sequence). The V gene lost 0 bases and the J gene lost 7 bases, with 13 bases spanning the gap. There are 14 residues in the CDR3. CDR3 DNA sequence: TGTGCCAGCAGCTTGGCCGGGGGTCCCGGGACCCAGTACTTC. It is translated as CASSLAGGPGTQYF.

Here the CDR3 DNA reads TGCGCCAGCAGCCAAGGAGTAATTTTGGGGGGGCGTGGGGATCACAATCAGCCCCAGCATTTT. This gives the protein CASSQGVILGGRGDHNQPQHF. The chain is built from TRBV4-1 and TRBJ1-5; D may be TRBD1 (6 bases). V lost 1 base and J lost 3, with 28 bases in between. CDR1 is MGHRA and CDR2 is YSYEKL in the germline V gene. The CDR3 is 21 amino acids.

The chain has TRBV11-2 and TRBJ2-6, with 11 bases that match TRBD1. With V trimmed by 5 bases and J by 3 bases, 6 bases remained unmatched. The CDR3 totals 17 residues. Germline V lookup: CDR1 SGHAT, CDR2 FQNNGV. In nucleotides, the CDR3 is TGTGCCAGCAGCATTGGACAGGGGGCTCGTGGGGCCAACGTCCTGACTTTC. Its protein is CASSIGQGARGANVLTF.

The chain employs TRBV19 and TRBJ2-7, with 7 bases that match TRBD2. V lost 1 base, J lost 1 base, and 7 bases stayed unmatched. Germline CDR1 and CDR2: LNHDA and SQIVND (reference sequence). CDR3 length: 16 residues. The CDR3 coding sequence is TGTGCCAGTAGTATAGGACTAGCTCGGGGGTCCTACGAGCAGTACTTC. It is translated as CASSIGLARGSYEQYF.

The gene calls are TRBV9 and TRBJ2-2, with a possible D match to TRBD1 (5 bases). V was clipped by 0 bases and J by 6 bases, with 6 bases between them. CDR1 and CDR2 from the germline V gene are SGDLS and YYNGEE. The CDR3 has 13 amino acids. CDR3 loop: CASSVEGAGELFF. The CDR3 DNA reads TGTGCCAGCAGCGTAGAAGGGGCCGGGGAGCTGTTTTTT. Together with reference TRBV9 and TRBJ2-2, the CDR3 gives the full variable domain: DSGVTQTPKHLITATGQRVTLRCSPRSGDLSVYWYQQSLDQGLQFLIQYYNGEERAKGNILERFSAQQFPDLHSELNLSSLELGDSALYFCASSVEGAGELFFGEGSRLTVL.

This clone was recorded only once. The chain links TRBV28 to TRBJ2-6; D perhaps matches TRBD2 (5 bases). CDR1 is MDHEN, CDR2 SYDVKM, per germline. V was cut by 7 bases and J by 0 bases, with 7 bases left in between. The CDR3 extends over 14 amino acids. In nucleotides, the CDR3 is TGTGCCAGCACCCGGGACTCTGGGGCCAACGTCCTGACTTTC. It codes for CASTRDSGANVLTF.

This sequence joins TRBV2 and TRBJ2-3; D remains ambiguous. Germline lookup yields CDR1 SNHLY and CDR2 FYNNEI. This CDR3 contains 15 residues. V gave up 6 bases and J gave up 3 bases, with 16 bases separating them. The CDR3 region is CASRKLTSATDTQYF. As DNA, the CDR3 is TGTGCCAGCAGAAAACTGACAAGTGCAACAGATACGCAGTATTTT.

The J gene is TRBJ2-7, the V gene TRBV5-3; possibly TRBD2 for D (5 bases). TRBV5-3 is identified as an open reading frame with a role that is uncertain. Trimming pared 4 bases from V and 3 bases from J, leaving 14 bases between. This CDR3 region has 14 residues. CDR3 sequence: CARSLRTGNYEQYF. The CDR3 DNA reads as TGTGCCAGAAGCCTACGGACGGGGAACTACGAGCAGTACTTC.